Sequencing of this T cell receptor beta chain was carried out in a study of blood T cell repertoires in COVID-19 (dated by TCRdb to the early 2020s). Describing the broader study: Recovered participants in ImmuneRACE Cohort 3 were defined as having two consecutive negative NP/OP PCR tests, clearance from a healthcare professional, or resolution of symptoms. The samples were drawn from two sources: the first 160 participants of the ongoing ImmuneRACE study, and 1,000 to 1,500 subjects contributed by 6 global collaborators. The material from the prospective study consisted of cDNA or gDNA derived from T cells, B-cell-depleted T cells, or PBMCs. Samples covering the acute and convalescent phases of COVID-19 were provided by collaborators in the United States, Italy and Spain. Deeply sampled blood TCRbeta repertoires from subjects exposed to, actively infected with, or recovered from COVID-19 were included in the dataset. HLA class I and class II types, where available, came from metadata supplied by the sample provider rather than from assay-based typing. The repertoires were released in a freely available public database intended as a resource for research on the immune response to SARS-CoV-2. The sample metadata nearly always contained a de-identified subject ID, COVID-19 status, age in years and sex. Summary of the overall study and its limitations: The quantity of clinical and demographic metadata differed by source and by participant and was supplied without curation.

Turning to this clone: This receptor's antigen is unknown. No per-base quality is available; no much larger clone lies one base away.

Participants in the prospective study were enrolled through a virtual design, were aged roughly 18 to 100 years, and lived in 24 United States geographic areas. In the prospective study, cohorts were assigned on the basis of participant-reported clinical history obtained from a screening survey and a study questionnaire. Mobile phlebotomists in the prospective study collected whole blood, serum and a nasopharyngeal or oropharyngeal swab from every participant. Participants in the prospective study had the option to provide additional blood draws and questionnaires over an approximately 2-month period. Blood samples from the prospective study were shipped frozen or at room temperature prior to DNA extraction. The junction carries 14 bases between V and J, which are trimmed by 0 bases and 5 bases respectively. Spanning cysteine to phenylalanine, the CDR3 consists of 15 amino acids. Only the CDR3 region is kept as DNA, spanning 45 bases read in frame from base 1. From a lookup of the germline V gene (reference sequence), CDR1 and CDR2 are MNHEY and SMNVEV.

TCRbeta CDR3 regions were amplified from genomic DNA by means of the immunoSEQ Assay, a bias-controlled multiplex PCR. The authors processed their data as follows. The number of nucleated cells in each sample was estimated by amplification of reference gene primers within the assay. To quantify the absolute abundance of each unique TCRbeta CDR3 rearrangement, sequence reads were collapsed and filtered. For each sample, productive Simpson clonality was calculated as the square root of Simpson's diversity index across productive rearrangements. The table comes from immuneACCESS by way of TCRdb, which keeps in-frame sequences with V and J called. Part of the clones is missing from these tables; in studies checked, under half for an unresolved V gene and the rest for unknown reasons. Clone size and V and J calls were adopted from that table, with D and trimming inferred from the DNA. The sample profile shows approximately 190,000 clones; around 86% of them were found once. The ten largest clones add up to 20% to 25% of the sample.

The V and J genes are TRBV27 and TRBJ2-7, and TRBD1 may be the D gene, going by 5 matching bases. Sequencing was performed on PBMCs or T cells enriched from blood (not recorded which). The receptor's source is a middle-aged woman in a cohort exposed to, infected with or recovered from COVID-19 (not recorded which). CDR3 loop: CASSLSTAGWNEQYF. DNA sequence: TGTGCCAGCAGTTTATCAACGGCAGGGTGGAACGAGCAGTACTTC.